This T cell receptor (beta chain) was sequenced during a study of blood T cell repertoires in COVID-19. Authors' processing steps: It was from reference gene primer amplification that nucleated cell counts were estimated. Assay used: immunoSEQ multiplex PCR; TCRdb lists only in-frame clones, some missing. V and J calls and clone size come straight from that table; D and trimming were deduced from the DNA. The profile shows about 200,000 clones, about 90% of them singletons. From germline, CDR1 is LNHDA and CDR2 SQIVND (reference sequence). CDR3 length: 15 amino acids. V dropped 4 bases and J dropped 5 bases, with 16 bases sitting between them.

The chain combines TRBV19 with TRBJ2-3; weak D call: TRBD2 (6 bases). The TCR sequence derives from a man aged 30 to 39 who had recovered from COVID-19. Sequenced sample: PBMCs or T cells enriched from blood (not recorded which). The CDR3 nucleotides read TGTGCCAGTAGTAATTCGGTCGGCGGGATAGATACGCAGTATTTT. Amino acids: CASSNSVGGIDTQYF.